These 6 T cell receptor beta chains share one sample of origin, sequenced in a study of T cell responses to AZD1222 COVID-19 vaccine (dated by TCRdb to the early 2020s). Taken with the paper, the label for time point translates to: baseline before first vaccination. Library construction relied on the immunoSEQ multiplex PCR assay. TCRdb mirrors the immuneACCESS table, restricted to in-frame sequences. Some clones are absent from its copies; in checked studies, under half trace to an unresolved V gene, and the reason for the others is unknown. Here the sample has about 55,000 clones; around nine tenths occur a single time. Together, the top ten hold 3.5% to 4% of the sample. This specimen was peripheral blood, taken on day 0 of AZD1222 vaccination. All receptors come from an adult in good health.

This clone was recorded once. The chain has TRBV27 and TRBJ1-1; no reliable D call. The CDR3 totals 14 residues. Germline V gives CDR1 MNHEY, CDR2 SMNVEV (reference sequence). V lost 6 bases to trimming and J lost 6 bases, with 17 bases between them. In DNA, the CDR3 is TGTGCCAGCAGCGCCGCGGACGGAACCGCTGAAGCTTTCTTT. Translation: CASSAADGTAEAFF.

About this clone: The junction departs from germline at one end; a sequencing error may be responsible. This chain connects TRBV7-7 to TRBJ2-2; the match to TRBD2 covers 11 bases. Looked up from germline, CDR1 is SSHAT and CDR2 is FNYEAQ (reference sequence). This CDR3 is 16 amino acids long. For the CDR3, the DNA is TGTGCTAGCAGCTTGTTACTAGCGGGGGACACCGGGGAGCTGTTTTTT. It translates to CASSLLLAGDTGELFF. The full variable domain, completed using reference TRBV7-7 and TRBJ2-2, is GAGVSQSPRYKVTKRGQDVTLRCDPISSHATLYWYQQALGQGPEFLTYFNYEAQPDKSGLPSDRFSAERPEGSISTLTIQRTEQRDSAMYRCASSLLLAGDTGELFFGEGSRLTVL.

In this sample, this clone turned up once. The chain recombines TRBV7-9 with TRBJ2-7; D gene uncertain. CDR3 size: 14 residues. Germline lookup yields CDR1 SEHNR and CDR2 FQNEAQ (reference sequence). V lost 1 base to trimming and J lost 2 bases, with 9 bases between them. The DNA for the CDR3 is TGTGCCAGCAGCTTAGTGGGATTACCCTACGAGCAGTACTTC. This encodes CASSLVGLPYEQYF. Variable domain in full (rest from reference TRBV7-9 and TRBJ2-7): DTGVSQNPRHKITKRGQNVTFRCDPISEHNRLYWYRQTLGQGPEFLTYFQNEAQLEKSRLLSDRFSAERPKGSFSTLEIQRTEQGDSAMYLCASSLVGLPYEQYFGPGTRLTVT.

The chain carries TRBV11-3 and TRBJ2-1, with TRBD2 identical over 7 bases. The V and J ends lost 3 bases and 4 bases, in that order; junction bases with no gene match: 3. Germline V gene lookup returns CDR1 SGHNT and CDR2 YENEEA. This CDR3 has 14 residues. Written as DNA, the CDR3 is TGTGCCAGCAGCTTGACGGGAGGATACAATGAGCAGTTCTTC. It is translated as CASSLTGGYNEQFF. The full variable domain, in which reference TRBV11-3 and TRBJ2-1 provide the parts outside the CDR3, is EAGVVQSPRYKIIEKKQPVAFWCNPISGHNTLYWYLQNLGQGPELLIRYENEEAVDDSQLPKDRFSAERLKGVDSTLKIQPAELGDSAVYLCASSLTGGYNEQFFGPGTRLTVL.

V usage is TRBV6-5 and J usage is TRBJ1-1; 8 positions agree with TRBD1. Trimming took 0 bases from V and 4 from J; bases not matched to a gene: 4. The CDR3 loop spans 15 amino acids. CDR1 and CDR2 from the germline V gene are MNHEY and SVGAGI. The CDR3 DNA reads TGTGCCAGCAGTTACTCTAACAGGGGGGGCACTGAAGCTTTCTTT. Protein: CASSYSNRGGTEAFF.

The chain combines TRBV24-1 with TRBJ2-1; TRBD2 matches 10 bases. In germline, CDR1 is KGHDR, CDR2 SFDVKD. V lost 3 bases to trimming and J lost 5 bases; unmatched junction nucleotides: 15. The CDR3 contains 19 residues. CDR3 amino acids: CATSDPSGRAGGPHNEQFF. The CDR3 DNA follows: TGTGCCACCAGTGATCCATCAGGGCGAGCGGGGGGGCCGCACAATGAGCAGTTCTTC.